A selection of T cell receptor beta chains follows, all from one sample in a study of shared clonotypes between healthy human individuals. Clones were sequenced by immunoSEQ multiplex PCR, and TCRdb holds only the in-frame ones, with some missing. The table shows about 1.1 million clones, with roughly 74% occurring only once. The sequenced sample consisted of memory CD4+ T cells from PBMCs. The receptors derive from a man aged 18 to 35 in good health. Some clones in this sample may be carry-over from other donors' samples. CDR3s leave out the opening cysteine and the closing phenylalanine or tryptophan.

j_call: TRBJ2-3
v_call: TRBV25-1
cdr3_length: 12
cdr3_aa: ASTTSGSTDTQY

j_call: TRBJ2-7
v_call: TRBV27
cdr3_length: 13
cdr3_aa: ASSFLGLAGYEQY

j_call: TRBJ2-7
v_call: TRBV5-1
cdr3_length: 13
cdr3_aa: ASSLGTGGTYEQY

j_call: TRBJ2-1
v_call: TRBV5-1
cdr3_length: 14
cdr3_aa: ASSLAASGSFNEQF

j_call: TRBJ2-2
v_call: TRBV6-6
cdr3_length: 14
cdr3_aa: ASRPIAGVGTGELF

j_call: TRBJ1-3
v_call: TRBV28
cdr3_length: 15
cdr3_aa: ASSLWEGMGSGNTIY

j_call: TRBJ2-7
v_call: TRBV7-2
cdr3_length: 14
cdr3_aa: ASSITSGRLSYEQY

j_call: TRBJ2-3
v_call: TRBV9
cdr3_length: 13
cdr3_aa: ASSVRTGGWDTQY

j_call: TRBJ1-2
v_call: TRBV5-1
cdr3_length: 14
cdr3_aa: ASSMDTWTGSIGYT

j_call: TRBJ2-1
v_call: TRBV7-2
cdr3_length: 14
cdr3_aa: ASRPPGTSGDHEQF

j_call: TRBJ2-7
v_call: TRBV7-9
cdr3_length: 12
cdr3_aa: ASSLAGLLGEQY

j_call: TRBJ1-5
v_call: TRBV28
cdr3_length: 13
cdr3_aa: ASSVSPGPGQPQH

j_call: TRBJ2-7
v_call: TRBV10-3
cdr3_length: 12
cdr3_aa: AISEPLGGDEQY

j_call: TRBJ2-7
v_call: TRBV11-2
cdr3_length: 13
cdr3_aa: ASSPALAGGAEQY

j_call: TRBJ2-7
v_call: TRBV28
cdr3_length: 10
cdr3_aa: ASARGGYEQY

j_call: TRBJ1-5
v_call: TRBV19
cdr3_length: 12
cdr3_aa: ASNTFGGAQPQH

j_call: TRBJ2-1
v_call: TRBV5-1
cdr3_length: 14
cdr3_aa: ASSSGQGNSYNEQF